Presented here are 28 T cell receptor beta chains from one specimen sequenced in a study of CD8+ T cells in alopecia areata. Isolated RNA was reverse transcribed into cDNA used as the sequencing template. Clones were sequenced by immunoSEQ multiplex PCR, and TCRdb holds only the in-frame ones, with some missing. The sample contains around 200,000 clones, around 50% of which appear only once. Documented treatment: oral pan-JAK inhibitor, 5-10 mg twice daily. Sequencing was performed on CD8+ T cells sorted from blood, taken at week 24, from a patient treated with tofacitinib. These receptors were obtained from a human donor with alopecia areata.

A few counts support this clone. The chain combines TRBV30 with TRBJ1-1, with TRBD1 matching over 7 bases. Germline V lookup: CDR1 GTSNPN, CDR2 SVGIG (reference sequence). The CDR3 totals 12 residues. V was clipped by 4 bases and J by 5 bases; unmatched bases: 4. The CDR3 coding sequence is TGTGCCTGGACACAGGGGAGTACTGAAGCTTTCTTT. Protein sequence: CAWTQGSTEAFF.

The V call is TRBV30, the J call TRBJ2-5; D is possibly TRBD1 (5 bases). Per germline, CDR1 GTSNPN and CDR2 SVGIG (reference sequence). The CDR3 covers 11 residues. V lost 8 bases and J 4 bases, leaving 11 bases between the germline ends. CDR3 in DNA: TGTGCCCGCAGGGTGTCAGAGACCCAGTACTTC. This codes for CARRVSETQYF.

The chain has TRBV27 and TRBJ1-5; 10 nucleotides agree with TRBD1. The J segment lost 10 bases and the V segment lost 4 bases, leaving 7 bases of the junction unmatched. The germline CDR1 and CDR2 sequences are MNHEY and SMNVEV (reference sequence). CDR3 size: 14 residues. The CDR3 sequence: CASSSTGGETPQHF. CDR3 nucleotide sequence: TGTGCCAGCAGTTCGACAGGGGGCGAGACCCCCCAGCATTTT.

The V and J genes are TRBV7-6 and TRBJ1-1; no clear D gene. The V gene lost 3 bases and the J gene lost 4 bases, with 9 bases spanning the gap. Per germline, CDR1 SGHVS and CDR2 FNYEAQ. The CDR3 is 13 amino acids. The CDR3 spells CASSFHLGTEAFF. The CDR3 DNA follows: TGTGCCAGCAGCTTCCACCTGGGCACTGAAGCTTTCTTT.

The rearrangement links TRBV2 to TRBJ2-1, with D perhaps TRBD2 (6 bases). V lost 4 bases to trimming and J lost 9 bases, with 13 bases between them. Germline V CDR1 and CDR2: SNHLY, FYNNEI. This CDR3 contains 13 residues. The CDR3 loop reads CASSGLQGGEQFF. In DNA form, the CDR3 reads TGTGCCAGCAGTGGTCTCCAGGGAGGTGAGCAGTTCTTC. Using reference TRBV2 and TRBJ2-1 for the parts outside the CDR3, the full variable domain is EPEVTQTPSHQVTQMGQEVILRCVPISNHLYFYWYRQILGQKVEFLVSFYNNEISEKSEIFDDQFSVERPDGSNFTLKIRSTKLEDSAMYFCASSGLQGGEQFFGPGTRLTVL.

This chain joins TRBV18 and TRBJ2-7, with D unresolved. This CDR3 is 13 amino acids long. Trimming stripped 6 bases from V and 3 bases from J, with 12 bases between. Germline V gene sequence: CDR1 KGHSH, CDR2 LQKENI. The CDR3 bases are TGTGCCAGCTCGTCCGACGGAAACTACGAGCAGTACTTC. Protein product: CASSSDGNYEQYF.

The gene calls are TRBV6-1 and TRBJ2-7; D possibly corresponds to TRBD1 (6 bases). Trimming shortened V by 8 bases and J by 2 bases, and 16 bases separated the two germline ends. Germline CDR1 and CDR2: MNHNS and SASEGT. The CDR3 length is 14 residues. CDR3 amino acids: CASFEDRNTYEQYF. DNA for the CDR3: TGTGCCAGCTTCGAAGACAGGAATACCTACGAGCAGTACTTC.

The chain couples TRBV30 to TRBJ2-7; D remains unclear. Germline V gene sequence: CDR1 GTSNPN, CDR2 SVGIG (reference sequence). Trimming removed 4 bases from V and 6 bases from J, with 13 bases in between. The CDR3 length is 12 residues. The chain's CDR3 is CAWTLLNGEQYF. In nucleotides, the CDR3 is TGTGCCTGGACCCTTCTTAACGGCGAGCAGTACTTC.

The rearrangement uses TRBV30 and TRBJ1-5, with unresolved D. V lost 0 bases and J 3 bases, leaving 12 bases between the germline ends. Germline CDR1 is GTSNPN and CDR2 is SVGIG (reference sequence). This CDR3 is 15 amino acids long. CDR3 DNA: TGTGCCTGGAGTGTTAGGACTGGCCCCAATCAGCCCCAGCATTTT. Amino acids: CAWSVRTGPNQPQHF.

The chain is built from TRBV5-1 and TRBJ2-2; tentative D call: TRBD1 (6 bases). Germline V CDR1 and CDR2: SGHRS, YFSETQ. Trimming removed 6 bases from V and 1 base from J, with 7 bases in between. The CDR3 contains 13 residues. The CDR3 spells CASTRGNTGELFF. The CDR3 DNA reads TGCGCCAGCACCAGGGGGAACACCGGGGAGCTGTTTTTT.

This sequence joins TRBV13 and TRBJ2-5; 12 bases align to TRBD2. Germline-derived CDR1 and CDR2 are PRHDT and FYEKMQ (reference sequence). This CDR3 region has 16 residues. With V trimmed by 1 base and J by 4 bases, 4 bases remained unmatched. The CDR3 DNA reads as TGTGCCAGCAGCTTAGCCCTAGCGGGGGGGCCAGAGACCCAGTACTTC. This translates into CASSLALAGGPETQYF.

CDR3 nucleotide sequence: TGTGCCAGTAGTATCTCCAGAAACTATGGCTACACCTTC. It translates to CASSISRNYGYTF. The V call is TRBV19, the J call TRBJ1-2, with unresolved D. The CDR3 totals 13 residues. V gave up 3 bases and J gave up 2 bases, with 7 bases separating them. The germline CDR1 and CDR2 sequences are LNHDA and SQIVND (reference sequence).

V gene TRBV27 combines with J gene TRBJ1-4; D is perhaps TRBD1 (5 bases). The CDR3 is 14 amino acids. Germline V gene data show CDR1 as MNHEY and CDR2 as SMNVEV (reference sequence). V lost 9 bases and J 5 bases, leaving 16 bases between the germline ends. The CDR3 sequence: CASNTGRRNEKLFF. The CDR3 nucleotides are TGTGCCAGTAACACGGGACGGAGGAATGAAAAACTGTTTTTT.

The gene calls are TRBV25-1 and TRBJ2-2, with TRBD1 matching 7 bases. V lost 2 bases, J lost 5 bases, and 11 bases stayed unmatched. This CDR3 contains 17 residues. Per the germline V gene, CDR1 is MGHDK and CDR2 is SYGVNS. The CDR3 sequence: CASSEMGVRGRTGELFF. DNA for the CDR3: TGTGCCAGCAGTGAAATGGGAGTCAGGGGGAGAACCGGGGAGCTGTTTTTT.

V usage is TRBV30 and J usage is TRBJ2-5; 11 bases line up with TRBD1. Germline V gene lookup returns CDR1 GTSNPN and CDR2 SVGIG (reference sequence). CDR3 size: 13 residues. V shed 3 bases and J 7 bases; nucleotides not matched to a gene: 4. This CDR3 is CAWRAGTGGTQYF. CDR3 coding DNA: TGTGCCTGGAGAGCGGGGACAGGGGGGACCCAGTACTTC.

The gene calls are TRBV29-1 and TRBJ2-2; 7 bases fit TRBD2. The CDR3 is 14 residues long. J was trimmed by 4 bases and V by 2 bases; bases with no gene match: 4. Looked up from germline, CDR1 is SQVTM and CDR2 is ANQGSEA. In DNA, the CDR3 is TGCAGCGTTGAATCGCGGGGGAGCACCGGGGAGCTGTTTTTT. Protein: CSVESRGSTGELFF.

The chain carries TRBV19 and TRBJ2-1; D gene unclear. Per the germline V gene, CDR1 is LNHDA and CDR2 is SQIVND (reference sequence). The CDR3 covers 12 residues. The V end was cut by 5 bases, the J end by 7 bases, with 9 bases between. The CDR3 is CASSVLWNEQFF. CDR3 coding DNA: TGTGCCAGTAGTGTGCTCTGGAATGAGCAGTTCTTC. The full variable domain, its missing parts supplied by reference TRBV19 and TRBJ2-1, is DGGITQSPKYLFRKEGQNVTLSCEQNLNHDAMYWYRQDPGQGLRLIYYSQIVNDFQKGDIAEGYSVSREKKESFPLTVTSAQKNPTAFYLCASSVLWNEQFFGPGTRLTVL.

J is TRBJ1-6 and V is TRBV18; TRBD1 agrees at 7 bases. This CDR3 contains 16 residues. The germline gives CDR1 KGHSH, CDR2 LQKENI. The ends lost 0 bases at V and 7 bases at J; junction bases unmatched: 6. CDR3 sequence (DNA): TGTGCCAGCTCACCACCAACACAGGGGTTGAATTCACCCCTCCACTTT. It encodes CASSPPTQGLNSPLHF. The full variable domain, rest sourced from reference TRBV18 and TRBJ1-6, is NAGVMQNPRHLVRRRGQEARLRCSPMKGHSHVYWYRQLPEEGLKFMVYLQKENIIDESGMPKERFSAEFPKEGPSILRIQQVVRGDSAAYFCASSPPTQGLNSPLHFGNGTRLTVT.

This clone showed up just a few times. The gene calls are TRBV5-1 and TRBJ2-7, with D possibly TRBD2 on 5 matching bases. This CDR3 comprises 11 residues. The V end lost 0 bases, the J end lost 7 bases, and 5 bases lay between the germline ends. The V gene's germline CDR1 is SGHRS and CDR2 YFSETQ. CDR3 sequence: CASSLGEEQYF. CDR3 DNA sequence: TGCGCCAGCAGCTTGGGGGAGGAGCAGTACTTC.

The genes are TRBV5-6 and TRBJ2-3; D could derive from TRBD1 or TRBD2 (7 bases each). The CDR3 covers 17 residues. V was pared by 4 bases and J by 3 bases, with 21 bases between. The germline CDR1 and CDR2 sequences are SGHDT and YYEEEE. The CDR3 coding sequence is TGTGCCAGCAGCCCGCCAGGGGGGGCGCTTATTACAGATACGCAGTATTTT. Its protein product is CASSPPGGALITDTQYF.

V is TRBV30 and J is TRBJ2-3; TRBD2 matches 9 bases. Germline V gives CDR1 GTSNPN, CDR2 SVGIG (reference sequence). The CDR3 is 22 residues long. V shed 4 bases, J shed 4 bases, and the junction held 30 bases outside the gene matches. The CDR3 DNA sequence: TGTGCCTGGAACGGAGGGGGGGGCGCTGGCCCTAGCGGGGTGATAATCTCAGATACGCAGTATTTT. This sequence encodes CAWNGGGGAGPSGVIISDTQYF.

The chain couples TRBV6-5 to TRBJ2-6; no definite D call. Looked up from germline, CDR1 is MNHEY and CDR2 is SVGAGI. The ends were cut back, 6 bases at V and 4 bases at J, with 4 bases in the middle. This CDR3 is built from 12 residues. The CDR3 is CASRSGANVLTF. CDR3 DNA: TGTGCCAGCAGGTCCGGGGCCAACGTCCTGACTTTC.

CDR3 coding DNA: TGTGCCAGCAGCCAGACGGGTGAAGCTTTCTTT. Its protein product is CASSQTGEAFF. This rearrangement joins TRBV4-2 to TRBJ1-1; D gene unclear. The CDR3 is 11 amino acids. The V end was cut by 3 bases, the J end by 7 bases, with 6 bases between. Germline loops: CDR1 LGHNA, CDR2 YNFKEQ.

The chain couples TRBV15 to TRBJ1-5; TRBD1 matches 7 bases. Germline CDR1 LNHNV, CDR2 YYDKDF (reference sequence). The CDR3 covers 18 residues. Trimming cost V 2 bases and J 0 bases; bases outside gene matches: 10. The DNA of the CDR3 is TGTGCCACCAGCAGACCACGGGACAGCAGCTATAGCAATCAGCCCCAGCATTTT. Translation: CATSRPRDSSYSNQPQHF.

Concerning this clone itself: This same CDR3 is encoded by further DNA sequences in the sample. The V call is TRBV5-1, the J call TRBJ1-6; D is unresolved. CDR3 size: 12 residues. Germline CDR1 reads SGHRS; CDR2 reads YFSETQ. Trimming took off 0 bases at V and 9 bases at J, with 4 bases between the two ends. The CDR3 sequence is CASSLDGSPLHF. CDR3 in DNA: TGCGCCAGCAGCTTGGACGGTTCACCCCTCCACTTT.

The chain links TRBV7-9 to TRBJ2-1; D not certain. The CDR3 is 15 amino acids. V was shortened by 2 bases and J by 6 bases, with 14 bases between the two germline ends. Germline CDR1 and CDR2: SEHNR and FQNEAQ (reference sequence). CDR3 residues: CASSLPDRKVNEQFF. CDR3 DNA sequence: TGTGCCAGCAGCTTACCGGACCGAAAAGTCAATGAGCAGTTCTTC.

The chain carries TRBV11-2 and TRBJ2-2; the match to TRBD2 covers 10 bases. Germline-derived CDR1 and CDR2 are SGHAT and FQNNGV. This CDR3 is built from 16 residues. Trimming at V came to 5 bases and at J to 1 base, leaving 4 bases not matched to a gene. CDR3 DNA: TGTGCCAGCAGCCTACCTAGCGGGGGGAACACCGGGGAGCTGTTTTTT. Translation: CASSLPSGGNTGELFF.

The chain joins TRBV5-1 to TRBJ2-4; 11 bases line up with TRBD2. V was pared by 0 bases and J by 0 bases, with 8 bases of the junction left unmatched. The CDR3 has 19 residues. From germline, CDR1 is SGHRS and CDR2 YFSETQ. The CDR3 sequence is CASSLGSTSGGGAKNIQYF. CDR3 bases: TGCGCCAGCAGCTTGGGCTCCACTAGCGGGGGAGGAGCCAAAAACATTCAGTACTTC.